Presented here are 25 T cell receptor beta chains from one specimen sequenced in a study of blood T cell repertoires in COVID-19. Generated by immunoSEQ multiplex PCR, the TCRdb table keeps only in-frame clones and is missing some. The data contain approximately 100,000 clones, approximately 86% of them singletons. Sequenced material: peripheral blood. The origin of the receptors is a man in his sixties or seventies with active or convalescent COVID-19.

V is TRBV5-1 and J is TRBJ1-4, with TRBD1 matching 7 bases. The CDR3 runs to 17 residues. V was clipped by 0 bases and J by 4 bases; unmatched bases: 9. The germline gives CDR1 SGHRS, CDR2 YFSETQ. The CDR3 nucleotides are TGCGCCAGCAGCTTGGTGGGCATGGGACAGATTAATGAAAAACTGTTTTTT. Its translation: CASSLVGMGQINEKLFF.

The V gene is TRBV4-3, the J gene TRBJ2-1; no firm D call. Germline CDR1 is LGHNA and CDR2 is YSLEER. The CDR3 sequence is 13 residues long. Trimming pared 8 bases from V and 6 bases from J, leaving 14 bases between. The CDR3 sequence is CASGSYSVNEQFF. The DNA of the CDR3 is TGCGCCAGCGGTTCCTATTCGGTCAATGAGCAGTTCTTC.

Here the CDR3 DNA reads TGTGCCAGCAGCTTAGATGGGCGTTCGTGGGAGACCCAGTACTTC. Protein: CASSLDGRSWETQYF. The chain couples TRBV11-2 to TRBJ2-5; D is unclear. Germline V gene sequence: CDR1 SGHAT, CDR2 FQNNGV. The CDR3 is 15 amino acids. The ends were cut back, 0 bases at V and 5 bases at J, with 13 bases in the middle.

The rearrangement uses TRBV7-2 and TRBJ2-2; 7 bases align to TRBD2. V lost 0 bases to trimming and J lost 4 bases; unmatched junction nucleotides: 5. The CDR3 has 16 amino acids. Germline V gene sequence: CDR1 SGHTA, CDR2 FQGNSA. CDR3 DNA sequence: TGTGCCAGCAGCTTAGCCCCTCTAGCGGTCACCGGGGAGCTGTTTTTT. This encodes CASSLAPLAVTGELFF.

The chain has TRBV11-2 and TRBJ1-1, with D possibly matching TRBD1 (6 bases). Between the trimmed V and J ends, which lost 6 bases and 0 bases, there was a span of 17 bases. The V gene's germline CDR1 is SGHAT and CDR2 FQNNGV. The CDR3 length is 16 residues. This CDR3 is CASSHRVGAMNTEAFF. As DNA, the CDR3 is TGTGCCAGCAGTCACAGGGTTGGGGCGATGAACACTGAAGCTTTCTTT.

The rearrangement uses TRBV5-8 and TRBJ2-5; 7 nucleotides align to TRBD1. The CDR3 runs to 15 residues. Per the germline V gene, CDR1 is SGHTS and CDR2 is YDEGEE. V was pared by 0 bases and J by 2 bases, with 4 bases of the junction left unmatched. The CDR3 protein is CASSLGQGPQETQYF. In DNA, the CDR3 is TGTGCCAGCAGCTTGGGACAGGGCCCACAAGAGACCCAGTACTTC. Full variable domain (outside the CDR3, taken from reference TRBV5-8 and TRBJ2-5): EAGVTQSPTHLIKTRGQQATLRCSPISGHTSVYWYQQALGLGLQFLLWYDEGEERNRGNFPPRFSGRQFPNYSSELNVNALELEDSALYLCASSLGQGPQETQYFGPGTRLLVL.

V is TRBV11-3 and J is TRBJ2-5; D gene unclear. The CDR3 consists of 13 residues. Per germline, CDR1 SGHNT and CDR2 YENEEA. Trimming stripped 2 bases from V and 5 bases from J, with 9 bases between. The CDR3, as DNA: TGTGCCAGCAGCTTAAACAGAATGGAGACCCAGTACTTC. The encoded protein is CASSLNRMETQYF.

This clone was seen more than once but under ten times. An end of the junction differs from the germline gene, which may be a read error. V is TRBV9 and J is TRBJ1-2, with TRBD1 identical over 10 bases. In germline, CDR1 is SGDLS, CDR2 YYNGEE. This CDR3 contains 11 residues. Here the CDR3 DNA reads TGTGCCAGCAGCGGCCGGGACAGGGGCGCCTTC. Translating gives CASSGRDRGAF.

The rearrangement joins TRBV11-2 to TRBJ2-1; 11 bases align to TRBD2. Germline values: CDR1 SGHAT, CDR2 FQNNGV. The CDR3 has 17 amino acids. The trim removed 2 bases at V and 2 bases at J, leaving 5 bases unmatched. CDR3 loop: CASSLQLAGAPYNEQFF. CDR3 DNA sequence: TGTGCCAGCAGCTTACAACTAGCGGGGGCCCCCTACAATGAGCAGTTCTTC. Supplemented by reference TRBV11-2 and TRBJ2-1, the full variable domain reads EAGVAQSPRYKIIEKRQSVAFWCNPISGHATLYWYQQILGQGPKLLIQFQNNGVVDDSQLPKDRFSAERLKGVDSTLKIQPAKLEDSAVYLCASSLQLAGAPYNEQFFGPGTRLTVL.

The genes are TRBV5-1 and TRBJ1-1; the D gene is possibly TRBD1 (5 bases). V gave up 5 bases and J gave up 5 bases, with 7 bases separating them. Germline lookup yields CDR1 SGHRS and CDR2 YFSETQ. The CDR3 contains 11 residues. The CDR3 coding sequence is TGCGCCAGCAGACAGGAGACTGAAGCTTTCTTT. It codes for CASRQETEAFF.

This rearrangement joins TRBV7-2 to TRBJ2-1; 11 bases are shared with TRBD1. V gave up 6 bases and J gave up 4 bases; unmatched junction bases: 5. The CDR3 contains 15 residues. From germline, CDR1 is SGHTA and CDR2 FQGNSA. The CDR3 DNA reads as TGTGCCAGCAGAACCGGGACAGGGGGATACAATGAGCAGTTCTTC. Translated, it gives CASRTGTGGYNEQFF.

The chain links TRBV6-5 to TRBJ2-7; D is perhaps TRBD1 (6 bases). The V end lost 5 bases, the J end lost 3 bases, and 14 bases lay between the germline ends. The CDR3 has 14 residues. Germline-derived CDR1 and CDR2 are MNHEY and SVGAGI. CDR3 sequence: CASSQQGWSYEQYF. The CDR3 DNA reads TGTGCCAGCAGTCAACAGGGTTGGAGCTACGAGCAGTACTTC.

CDR3 region: CASSSRTSGSTDTQYF. The CDR3 bases are TGTGCCAGCAGCTCGCGGACTAGCGGCTCCACAGATACGCAGTATTTT. The chain joins TRBV3-1 (or the pseudogene TRBV3-2) to TRBJ2-3; 10 bases match TRBD2. The germline gives CDR1 LGHDT, CDR2 YNNKEL (reference sequence). This CDR3 region has 16 residues. Germline trimming cut 5 bases from V and 2 bases from J; bases unmatched to any gene: 7.

J is TRBJ2-3 and V is TRBV5-1; 14 bases line up with TRBD2. After removal of 4 bases from V and 6 bases from J, the junction contained 4 bases not matched to a gene. CDR3 length: 15 residues. CDR1 is SGHRS, CDR2 YFSETQ, per germline. CDR3 amino acids: CASSRGTSGGDTQYF. The CDR3 nucleotides read TGCGCCAGCAGCCGCGGGACTAGCGGGGGCGATACGCAGTATTTT.

The gene calls are TRBV13 and TRBJ1-2, with 8 bases that match TRBD1. The CDR3 consists of 14 residues. Germline V gives CDR1 PRHDT, CDR2 FYEKMQ (reference sequence). V lost 5 bases, J lost 2 bases, and 4 bases stayed unmatched. CDR3 DNA: TGTGCCAGCAGCCCCCGGACAGGGAACTATGGCTACACCTTC. It translates to CASSPRTGNYGYTF.

J is TRBJ2-5 and V is TRBV2; 8 nucleotides align to TRBD2. The germline gives CDR1 SNHLY, CDR2 FYNNEI. This CDR3 contains 14 residues. V shed 6 bases and J 5 bases; nucleotides not matched to a gene: 8. This chain's CDR3 is CASRPPGLGETQYF. CDR3 nucleotide sequence: TGTGCCAGCAGACCACCGGGACTAGGGGAGACCCAGTACTTC.

This clone has more than one count but fewer than ten. This chain links TRBV7-8 with TRBJ1-2; 10 nucleotides align to TRBD1. The length of the CDR3 is 16 residues. CDR1 is SGHVS, CDR2 FQNEAQ, per germline. With 5 bases clipped from V and 6 bases from J, the junction kept 12 bases outside the gene matches. The CDR3 here is CASSVWTGQGKDGYTF. For the CDR3, the DNA is TGTGCCAGCAGCGTATGGACGGGACAGGGGAAGGATGGCTACACCTTC.

The V and J genes are TRBV4-3 and TRBJ2-3; TRBD2 agrees at 10 bases. Germline assignment: CDR1 LGHNA and CDR2 YSLEER. Trimming removed 0 bases from V and 3 bases from J; junction bases left unmatched: 6. The CDR3 contains 17 residues. The DNA for the CDR3 is TGCGCCAGCAGCCAAGAGCCGGTAGCGGGGGGAACAGATACGCAGTATTTT. Translation gives CASSQEPVAGGTDTQYF.

The chain couples TRBV5-6 to TRBJ1-2, with 10 bases matching TRBD1. This CDR3 spans 15 amino acids. Germline V gene sequence: CDR1 SGHDT, CDR2 YYEEEE. V lost 3 bases to trimming and J lost 4 bases; unmatched junction nucleotides: 6. The CDR3 loop reads CASSSGQGDRYGYTF. The DNA for the CDR3 is TGTGCCAGCAGCTCCGGACAGGGGGACCGCTATGGCTACACCTTC.

The rearrangement joins TRBV6-5 to TRBJ2-2; TRBD1 matches at 12 bases. V trimming: 5 bases; J trimming: 6 bases; junction bases outside the gene matches: 4. The germline gives CDR1 MNHEY, CDR2 SVGAGI. This CDR3 contains 15 residues. The CDR3 protein is CASSIRDRGPGELFF. CDR3 nucleotides: TGTGCCAGCAGTATCCGGGACAGGGGGCCCGGGGAGCTGTTTTTT.

The chain carries TRBV11-3 and TRBJ2-5; a possible D gene is TRBD1 (5 bases). Near its end, the DNA agrees better with TRBJ2-7, so the J call may be wrong. CDR1 is SGHNT, CDR2 YENEEA, per germline. The CDR3 spans 14 residues. CDR3 loop: CASSLDTGIYEQYF. CDR3 DNA: TGTGCCAGCAGCTTAGACACAGGTATCTACGAGCAGTACTTC.

Here the CDR3 DNA reads TGTGCCAGCAATTTGGACAGCCCCGGGAACACCATATATTTT. The encoded protein is CASNLDSPGNTIYF. J is TRBJ1-3 and V is TRBV28; TRBD1 might be the D (6 bases). The germline V and J ends were trimmed by 7 bases and 7 bases, with 17 bases remaining between them. This CDR3 spans 14 amino acids. The germline CDR1 and CDR2 sequences are MDHEN and SYDVKM.

V is TRBV18 and J is TRBJ2-3; 10 nucleotides align to TRBD2. The V gene end was trimmed by 5 bases and the J gene end by 1 base; junction bases not matched to a gene: 15. The CDR3 loop spans 19 amino acids. From germline, CDR1 is KGHSH and CDR2 LQKENI. The CDR3 bases are TGTGCCAGCTCAACCTCTAGAGGCCCTAGCGGGGGACGCACAGATACGCAGTATTTT. This encodes CASSTSRGPSGGRTDTQYF.

The rearrangement links TRBV3-1 (or the pseudogene TRBV3-2) to TRBJ1-2; 7 nucleotides align to TRBD1. The ends lost 5 bases at V and 8 bases at J; junction bases unmatched: 8. The CDR3 consists of 13 residues. Germline V gene data show CDR1 as LGHDT and CDR2 as YNNKEL (reference sequence). The CDR3 bases are TGTGCCAGCAGCTGCGACAGGGAGGAGGGCTACACCTTC. This encodes CASSCDREEGYTF.

The chain has TRBV6-5 and TRBJ1-3; 10 bases are shared with TRBD1. CDR3 size: 15 residues. V gave up 4 bases and J gave up 3 bases; unmatched junction bases: 3. Per germline, CDR1 MNHEY and CDR2 SVGAGI. The CDR3, as DNA: TGTGCCAGCAGTTGGGGACAGGGGATTGGAAACACCATATATTTT. Its translation is CASSWGQGIGNTIYF.